Listed below are T cell receptor beta chains from one sample, sequenced in a study of blood T cell repertoires in COVID-19. The method was immunoSEQ multiplex PCR; TCRdb's version includes in-frame clones alone and lacks a portion of them. The table lists roughly 100,000 clones, about 88% of them singletons. Sequences were obtained from peripheral blood. Receptors were obtained from a man in his fifties with active or convalescent COVID-19. The conserved cysteine and the conserved F or W are not part of the CDR3 here.

J gene | CDR3 length | V gene | CDR3 protein
TRBJ2-2 | 15 | TRBV5-8 | ASSLVSGTLNTGELF
TRBJ1-6 | 11 | TRBV2 | ASGLSRNSPLH
TRBJ2-5 | 13 | TRBV4-1 | ASSQGPGEGETQY
TRBJ2-1 | 10 | TRBV28 | ASQIRNNEQF
TRBJ1-5 | 14 | TRBV4-1 | ASSQAPGTGVVAQH
TRBJ2-3 | 13 | TRBV11-3 | ASSLGNRDEDTQY
TRBJ1-6 | 13 | TRBV14 | ASSQEDPSVSPLH
TRBJ1-5 | 11 | TRBV28 | ATGTGSNQPQH
TRBJ1-6 | 14 | TRBV28 | ASSLEGQGAYSPLH
TRBJ1-1 | 11 | TRBV10-3 | ATTGVEGTEAF
TRBJ1-5 | 11 | TRBV2 | ASSWDRVQPQH
TRBJ2-7 | 11 | TRBV4-3 | ASSQAGLGEQY
TRBJ1-1 | 12 | TRBV6-2/TRBV6-3 | ASSYPQRNTEAF
TRBJ2-2 | 13 | TRBV11-3 | ASSLTSGITGELF
TRBJ1-1 | 11 | TRBV12-3/TRBV12-4 | ASSYRAGTEAF